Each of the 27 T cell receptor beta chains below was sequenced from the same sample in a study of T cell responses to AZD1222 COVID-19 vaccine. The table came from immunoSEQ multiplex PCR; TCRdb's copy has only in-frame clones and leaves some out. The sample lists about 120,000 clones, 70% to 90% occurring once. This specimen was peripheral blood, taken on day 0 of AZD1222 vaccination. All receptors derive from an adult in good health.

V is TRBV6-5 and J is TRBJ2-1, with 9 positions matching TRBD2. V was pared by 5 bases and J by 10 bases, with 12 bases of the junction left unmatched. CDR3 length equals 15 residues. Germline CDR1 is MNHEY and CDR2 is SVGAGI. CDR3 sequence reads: CASSPPGLAIPEQFF. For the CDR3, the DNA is TGTGCCAGCAGTCCGCCGGGACTAGCCATCCCCGAGCAGTTCTTC.

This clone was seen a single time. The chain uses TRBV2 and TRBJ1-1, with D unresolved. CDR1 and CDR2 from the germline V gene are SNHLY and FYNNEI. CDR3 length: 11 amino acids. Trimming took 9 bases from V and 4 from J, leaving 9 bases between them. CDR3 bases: TGTGCCAGTGCGTACGCCACTGAAGCTTTCTTT. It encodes CASAYATEAFF.

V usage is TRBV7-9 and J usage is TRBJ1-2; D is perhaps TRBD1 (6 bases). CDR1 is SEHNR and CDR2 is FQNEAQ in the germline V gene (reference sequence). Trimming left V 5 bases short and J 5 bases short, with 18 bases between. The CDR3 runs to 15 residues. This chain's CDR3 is CASSPLQGWTYGYTF. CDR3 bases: TGTGCCAGCAGCCCATTACAGGGTTGGACGTATGGCTACACCTTC.

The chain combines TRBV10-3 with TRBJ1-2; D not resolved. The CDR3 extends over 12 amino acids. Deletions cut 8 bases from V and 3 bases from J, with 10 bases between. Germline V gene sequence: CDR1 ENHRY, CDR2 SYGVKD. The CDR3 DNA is TGTGCCATCTCCTTCCGAGACTATGGCTACACCTTC. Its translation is CAISFRDYGYTF.

As DNA, the CDR3 is TGTGCCAGCAGCGCCAAAGAGACCCAGTACTTC. Translation: CASSAKETQYF. V gene TRBV7-2 combines with J gene TRBJ2-5; D remains ambiguous. The CDR3 sequence is 11 residues long. Trimming stripped 5 bases from V and 3 bases from J, with 4 bases between. Germline V gives CDR1 SGHTA, CDR2 FQGNSA.

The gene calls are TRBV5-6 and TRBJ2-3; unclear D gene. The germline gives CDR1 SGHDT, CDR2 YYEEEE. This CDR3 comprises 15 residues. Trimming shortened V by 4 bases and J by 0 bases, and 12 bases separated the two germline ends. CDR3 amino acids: CASSLTGASTDTQYF. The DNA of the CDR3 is TGTGCCAGCAGCCTTACGGGTGCTAGCACAGATACGCAGTATTTT. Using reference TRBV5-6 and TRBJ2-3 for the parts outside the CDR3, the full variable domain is DAGVTQSPTHLIKTRGQQVTLRCSPKSGHDTVSWYQQALGQGPQFIFQYYEEEERQRGNFPDRFSGHQFPNYSSELNVNALLLGDSALYLCASSLTGASTDTQYFGPGTRLTVL.

The CDR3 protein is CASSPTSGEAYNEQFF. CDR3 bases: TGCGCCAGCAGCCCAACATCAGGGGAGGCCTACAATGAGCAGTTCTTC. The rearrangement uses TRBV4-1 and TRBJ2-1; the D call may be TRBD1 or TRBD2 (6 bases each). V lost 4 bases, J lost 2 bases, and 15 bases lay in between. Germline values: CDR1 MGHRA, CDR2 YSYEKL. The CDR3 has 16 residues.

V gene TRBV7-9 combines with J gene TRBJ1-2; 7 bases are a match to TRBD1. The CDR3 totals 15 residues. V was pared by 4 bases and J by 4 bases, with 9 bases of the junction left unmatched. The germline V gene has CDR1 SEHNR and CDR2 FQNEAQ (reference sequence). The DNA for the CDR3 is TGTGCCAGCAGCTCTCGGACAGGAACTATCTATGGCTACACCTTC. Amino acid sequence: CASSSRTGTIYGYTF.

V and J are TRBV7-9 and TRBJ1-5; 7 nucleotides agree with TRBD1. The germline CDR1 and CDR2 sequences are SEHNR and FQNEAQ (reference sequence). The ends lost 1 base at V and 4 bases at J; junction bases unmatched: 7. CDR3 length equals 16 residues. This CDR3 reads CASSLGTGDPNQPQHF. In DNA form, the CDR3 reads TGTGCCAGCAGCTTAGGGACAGGAGACCCTAATCAGCCCCAGCATTTT.

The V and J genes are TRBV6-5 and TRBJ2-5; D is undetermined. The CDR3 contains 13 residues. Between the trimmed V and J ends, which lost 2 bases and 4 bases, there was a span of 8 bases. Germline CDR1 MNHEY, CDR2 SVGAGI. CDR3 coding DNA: TGTGCCAGCAGTTACCGCGAACGAGAGACCCAGTACTTC. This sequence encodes CASSYRERETQYF.

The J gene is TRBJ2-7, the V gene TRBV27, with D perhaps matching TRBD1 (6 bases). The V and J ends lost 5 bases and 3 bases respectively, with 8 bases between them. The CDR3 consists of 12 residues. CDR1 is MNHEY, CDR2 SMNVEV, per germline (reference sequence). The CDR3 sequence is CASSADSYEQYF. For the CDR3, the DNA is TGTGCCAGCAGTGCGGACAGCTACGAGCAGTACTTC.

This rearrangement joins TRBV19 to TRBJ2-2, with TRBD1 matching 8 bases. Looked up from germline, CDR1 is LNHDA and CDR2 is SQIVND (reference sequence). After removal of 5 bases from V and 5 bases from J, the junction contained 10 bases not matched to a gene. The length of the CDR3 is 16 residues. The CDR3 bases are TGTGCCAGTAGTCGCCCAGGGGGCGCAACTACCGGGGAGCTGTTTTTT. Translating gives CASSRPGGATTGELFF.

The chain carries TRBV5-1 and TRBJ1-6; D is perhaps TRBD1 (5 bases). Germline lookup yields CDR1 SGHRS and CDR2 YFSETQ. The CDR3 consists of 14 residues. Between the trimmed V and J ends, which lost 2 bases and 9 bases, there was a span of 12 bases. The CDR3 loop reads CASSFGGGSSPLHF. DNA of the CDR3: TGCGCCAGCAGCTTTGGGGGGGGAAGTTCACCCCTCCACTTT.

This CDR3 is CASSLAFVQAGEQYF. CDR3 coding DNA: TGCGCCAGCAGCTTGGCCTTCGTGCAGGCAGGCGAGCAGTACTTC. The V call is TRBV5-1, the J call TRBJ2-7, with no clear D. Trimming took 0 bases from V and 6 from J, leaving 16 bases between them. Germline values: CDR1 SGHRS, CDR2 YFSETQ. The CDR3 loop spans 15 amino acids.

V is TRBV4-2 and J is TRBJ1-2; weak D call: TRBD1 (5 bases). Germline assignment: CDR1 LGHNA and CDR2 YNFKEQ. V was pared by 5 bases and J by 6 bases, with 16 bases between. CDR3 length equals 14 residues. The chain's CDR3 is CASSESGGRDGYTF. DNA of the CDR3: TGTGCCAGCAGCGAATCCGGGGGAAGGGATGGCTACACCTTC.

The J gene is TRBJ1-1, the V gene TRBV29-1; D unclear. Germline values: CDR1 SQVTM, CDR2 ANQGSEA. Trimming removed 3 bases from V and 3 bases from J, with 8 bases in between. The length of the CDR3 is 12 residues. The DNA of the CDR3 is TGCAGCGTTGAGGGGTCTTACACTGAAGCTTTCTTT. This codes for CSVEGSYTEAFF.

In DNA form, the CDR3 reads TGTGCCAGCAGTGATCCGGGACAGGGGGTCTTTGCGTACTTC. Amino acids: CASSDPGQGVFAYF. The chain joins TRBV6-2 or TRBV6-3 to TRBJ2-4, with 11 bases aligning to TRBD1. The length of the CDR3 is 14 residues. V trimming: 5 bases; J trimming: 15 bases; junction bases outside the gene matches: 12. Germline values: CDR1 MNHEY, CDR2 SVGEGT.

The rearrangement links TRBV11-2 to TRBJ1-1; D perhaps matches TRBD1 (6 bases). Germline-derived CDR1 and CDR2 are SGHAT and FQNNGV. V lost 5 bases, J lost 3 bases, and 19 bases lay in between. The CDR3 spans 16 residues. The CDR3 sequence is CASSPGGAWAYTEAFF. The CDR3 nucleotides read TGTGCCAGCAGCCCTGGGGGGGCGTGGGCCTACACTGAAGCTTTCTTT.

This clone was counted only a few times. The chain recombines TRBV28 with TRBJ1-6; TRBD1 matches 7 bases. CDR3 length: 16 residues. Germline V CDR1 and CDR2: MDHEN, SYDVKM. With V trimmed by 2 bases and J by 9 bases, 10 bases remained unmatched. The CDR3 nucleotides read TGTGCCAGCAGTTTAGGGGGAGGGGGCTATGTTTCACCCCTCCACTTT. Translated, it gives CASSLGGGGYVSPLHF.

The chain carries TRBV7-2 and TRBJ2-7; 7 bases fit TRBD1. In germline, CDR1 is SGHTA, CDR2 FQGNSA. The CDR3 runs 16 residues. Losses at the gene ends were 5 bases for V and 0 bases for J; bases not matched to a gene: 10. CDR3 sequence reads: CASSPATGTSSYEQYF. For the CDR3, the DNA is TGTGCCAGCAGCCCCGCGACAGGGACGAGCTCCTACGAGCAGTACTTC.

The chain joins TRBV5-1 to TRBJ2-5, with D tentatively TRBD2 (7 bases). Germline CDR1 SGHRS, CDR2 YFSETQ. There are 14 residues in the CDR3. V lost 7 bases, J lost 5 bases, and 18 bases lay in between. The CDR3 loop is CASLGGGAGETQYF. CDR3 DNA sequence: TGCGCCAGCTTAGGAGGGGGGGCCGGGGAGACCCAGTACTTC.

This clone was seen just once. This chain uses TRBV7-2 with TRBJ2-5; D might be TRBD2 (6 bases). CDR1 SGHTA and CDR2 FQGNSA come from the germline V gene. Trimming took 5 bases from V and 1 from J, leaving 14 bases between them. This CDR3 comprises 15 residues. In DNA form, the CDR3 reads TGTGCCAGCAGCGGCCGGGAGTGGGGCCAAGAGACCCAGTACTTC. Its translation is CASSGREWGQETQYF. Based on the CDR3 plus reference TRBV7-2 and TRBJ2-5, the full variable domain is GAGVSQSPSNKVTEKGKDVELRCDPISGHTALYWYRQSLGQGLEFLIYFQGNSAPDKSGLPSDRFSAERTGGSVSTLTIQRTQQEDSAVYLCASSGREWGQETQYFGPGTRLLVL.

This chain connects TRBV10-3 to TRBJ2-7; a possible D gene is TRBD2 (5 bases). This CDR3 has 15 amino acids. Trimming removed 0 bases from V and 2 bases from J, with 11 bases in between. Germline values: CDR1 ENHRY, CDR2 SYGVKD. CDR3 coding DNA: TGTGCCATCAGTGAGTCGCGGGTAGAGACCTACGAGCAGTACTTC. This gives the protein CAISESRVETYEQYF.

The CDR3 DNA sequence: TGTGCCAGCAGCGCCAAAGGACTAGCGGGAACCTACGAGCAGTACTTC. Encoded protein: CASSAKGLAGTYEQYF. This chain connects TRBV7-2 to TRBJ2-7; 12 bases agree with TRBD2. V lost 5 bases and J lost 2; bases outside the gene matches: 7. The CDR3 consists of 16 residues. CDR1 is SGHTA, CDR2 FQGNSA, per germline.

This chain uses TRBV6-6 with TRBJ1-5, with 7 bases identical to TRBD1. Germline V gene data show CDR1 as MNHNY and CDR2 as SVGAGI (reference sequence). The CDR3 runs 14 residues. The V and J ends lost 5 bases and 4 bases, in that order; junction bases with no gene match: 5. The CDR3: CASSDRDSNQPQHF. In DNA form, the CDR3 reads TGTGCCAGCAGTGACCGGGACAGTAATCAGCCCCAGCATTTT.

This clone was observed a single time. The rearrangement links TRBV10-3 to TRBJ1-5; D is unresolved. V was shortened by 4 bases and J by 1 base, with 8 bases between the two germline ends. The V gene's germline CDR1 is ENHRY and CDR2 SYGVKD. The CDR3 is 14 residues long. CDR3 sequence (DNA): TGTGCCATCAGTGGAAAGACAAGCAATCAGCCCCAGCATTTT. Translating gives CAISGKTSNQPQHF.

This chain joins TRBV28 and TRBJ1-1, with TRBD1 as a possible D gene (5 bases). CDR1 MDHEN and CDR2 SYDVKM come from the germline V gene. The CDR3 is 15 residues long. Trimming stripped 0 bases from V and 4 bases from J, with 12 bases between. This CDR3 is CASSLWADGATEAFF. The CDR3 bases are TGTGCCAGCAGTTTATGGGCAGACGGGGCCACTGAAGCTTTCTTT.